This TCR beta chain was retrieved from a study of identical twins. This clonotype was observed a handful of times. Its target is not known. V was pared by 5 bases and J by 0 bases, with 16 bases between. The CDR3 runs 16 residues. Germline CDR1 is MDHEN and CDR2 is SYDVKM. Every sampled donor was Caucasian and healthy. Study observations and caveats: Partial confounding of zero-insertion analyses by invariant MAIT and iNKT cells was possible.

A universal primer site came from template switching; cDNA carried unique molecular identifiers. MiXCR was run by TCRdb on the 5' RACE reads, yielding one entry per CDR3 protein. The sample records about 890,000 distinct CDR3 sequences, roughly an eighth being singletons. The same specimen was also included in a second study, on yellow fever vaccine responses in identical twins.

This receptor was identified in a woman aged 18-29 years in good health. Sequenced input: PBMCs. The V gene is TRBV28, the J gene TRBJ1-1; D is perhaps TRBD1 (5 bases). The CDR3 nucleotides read TGTGCCAGCAGTACCCGCCCTGGGACGTTGAACACTGAAGCTTTCTTT. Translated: CASSTRPGTLNTEAFF.